The rows below give T cell receptor beta chains drawn from one sample of a study of technical replicates of blood from several donors. Some clones are missing from TCRdb's copy, which holds only in-frame ones; the method was immunoSEQ multiplex PCR. The sample lists 98,000 or so clones; more than 90% were seen once. Sequenced: T cells isolated from PBMCs. These receptors were taken from a human donor in good health. Each CDR3 is given with its conserved first and last residue. The D gene is left open where the match is weak. Clone size, where shown, is once, few, many, or a class for clones that have expanded.

few	TRBV6-1	TRBJ1-2	TRBD1	TGTGCCAGCAGTGAACCACCGGACAGGGCCGATGGCTACACCTTC	CASSEPPDRADGYTF
NA	TRBV5-8	TRBJ1-1	NA	TGTGCCAGCAGCTTCAGGGTAGGCACTGAAGCTTTCTTT	CASSFRVGTEAFF
NA	TRBV5-4	TRBJ1-2	NA	TGTGCCAGCAGGCCCGGGACAAGGAATGCAGCTAACTATGGCTACACCTTC	CASRPGTRNAANYGYTF
NA	TRBV9	TRBJ1-1	TRBD1	TGTGCCAGCAGCGGACAGGGCACGACTAACACTGAAGCTTTCTTT	CASSGQGTTNTEAFF
NA	TRBV6-6	TRBJ1-5	NA	TGTGCCAGCAGTTACCGCGACAGATCCAATCAGCCCCAGCATTTT	CASSYRDRSNQPQHF
NA	TRBV5-1	TRBJ2-5	NA	TGCGCCAGCGAAGTCCGGGGATTGGAAGAGACCCAGTACTTC	CASEVRGLEETQYF
NA	TRBV5-1	TRBJ2-5	TRBD2	TGCGCCAGCAGCTGGTCCGGGACTAGCGGCCCTCAAGAGACCCAGTACTTC	CASSWSGTSGPQETQYF
NA	TRBV6-5	TRBJ2-1	NA	TGTGCCAGCAGTTACGCCCCCGGGACACCTAGCAATGAGCAGTTCTTC	CASSYAPGTPSNEQFF
NA	TRBV2	TRBJ2-7	NA	TGTGCCAGCAGTGAACTGGGGGGGCTTTGGGGCTACGAGCAGTACTTC	CASSELGGLWGYEQYF
NA	TRBV27	TRBJ1-4	NA	TGTGCCAGCAGTTTATTAGGGGGTAATGAAAAACTGTTTTTT	CASSLLGGNEKLFF
NA	TRBV5-1	TRBJ2-7	TRBD2	TGCGCCAGCAGCTCCACAAGCGGGGGCTTCGAGCAGTACTTC	CASSSTSGGFEQYF
NA	TRBV11-2	TRBJ2-7	TRBD2	TGTGCCAGCAGCTTAGATCTGACTAGCGGAACCTACGAGCAGTACTTC	CASSLDLTSGTYEQYF
NA	TRBV4-2	TRBJ2-4	TRBD2	TGTGCCAGCAGCGCCGGACTAGCGGGGGGTTATGAAAACATTCAGTACTTC	CASSAGLAGGYENIQYF
once	TRBV5-5	TRBJ2-7	TRBD1	TGTGCCAGCAGCGGAAGACAGGGATCCTACGAGCAGTACTTC	CASSGRQGSYEQYF
NA	TRBV7-7	TRBJ2-5	TRBD2	TGTGCCAGCAGCGCCGTACTAGCGGTAGGGGAGACCCAGTACTTC	CASSAVLAVGETQYF
NA	TRBV10-1	TRBJ2-3	NA	TGCGCCAGCAGTGAGGGACTTGCAGATACGCAGTATTTT	CASSEGLADTQYF
NA	TRBV27	TRBJ1-1	TRBD1	TGTGCCAGCCGATTTAGGACAGGGGCGGGGATGAACACTGAAGCTTTCTTT	CASRFRTGAGMNTEAFF
NA	TRBV4-1	TRBJ1-4	TRBD1	TGCGCCAGCAGCCAAGGGGGGCAGGGGGCTAATGAAAAACTGTTTTTT	CASSQGGQGANEKLFF
NA	TRBV7-9	TRBJ2-5	NA	TGTGCCAGCAGCTTATTTCCGCGGAACCAAGAGACCCAGTACTTC	CASSLFPRNQETQYF
NA	TRBV18	TRBJ2-3	NA	TGTGCCAGCTCACCACCGGAGCGGGTGGCCACAGATACGCAGTATTTT	CASSPPERVATDTQYF
NA	TRBV7-9	TRBJ1-2	NA	TGTGCCAGCAGCCCCGTAAGGGGATCGGACTATGGCTACACCTTC	CASSPVRGSDYGYTF
NA	TRBV28	TRBJ2-7	NA	TGTGCCAGCAGTTTCCCTCTTAGCTCCAGGGGATCCTACGAGCAGTACTTC	CASSFPLSSRGSYEQYF
once	TRBV5-4	TRBJ1-1	TRBD1	TGTGCCAGCAGCTTCGGCCAGGGGGCGTACACTGAAGCTTTCTTT	CASSFGQGAYTEAFF
NA	TRBV14	TRBJ2-3	NA	TGTGCCAGCAGCCAAGTCCGCCGACTATCAGATACGCAGTATTTT	CASSQVRRLSDTQYF
NA	TRBV29-1	TRBJ1-2	NA	TGCAGCGTTGAAGGCGGGAGCGAGGGGACGTATGGCTACACCTTC	CSVEGGSEGTYGYTF
NA	TRBV5-1	TRBJ2-1	TRBD2	TGCGCCAGCAGCTTGACTCTAGCGGGAGCCTACAATGAGCAGTTCTTC	CASSLTLAGAYNEQFF
NA	TRBV7-9	TRBJ2-7	NA	TGTGCCAGCAGCTTTTCCGGGAGTTCCTACGAGCAGTACTTC	CASSFSGSSYEQYF
NA	TRBV19	TRBJ2-2	TRBD1	TGTGCCAGTAGTATAGGATGGTGGAGGACAGGGTCTTCCGGGGAGCTGTTTTTT	CASSIGWWRTGSSGELFF
NA	TRBV28	TRBJ1-5	NA	TGTGCCAGCAGACGAGCCAGGGTAGGGAACAATCAGCCCCAGCATTTT	CASRRARVGNNQPQHF
NA	TRBV4-1	TRBJ2-7	NA	TGCGCCAGCAGCCAAGGGACAGCCTCCTACGAGCAGTACTTC	CASSQGTASYEQYF
NA	TRBV28	TRBJ2-1	NA	TGTGCCAGCAGTGAACCGGCGGGACCTTACAATGAGCAGTTCTTC	CASSEPAGPYNEQFF
NA	TRBV7-6	TRBJ1-5	TRBD1	TGTGCCAGCAGCTTATCACCGGGACAGGATAGGATTAGCAATCAGCCCCAGCATTTT	CASSLSPGQDRISNQPQHF
NA	TRBV9	TRBJ2-1	NA	TGTGCCAGCGGGAGGCGGGACAATGAGCAGTTCTTC	CASGRRDNEQFF
NA	TRBV6-5	TRBJ2-3	TRBD1	TGTGCCAGCAGTTACTTGGGCAGGGGGCAGGAAACGCAGTATTTT	CASSYLGRGQETQYF
NA	TRBV6-5	TRBJ2-3	TRBD1	TGTGCCAGCAGGCCACCGGGACAGGGGGCAGATACGCAGTATTTT	CASRPPGQGADTQYF